This T cell receptor beta chain came from a study of quantifying T cell responses using KT2 cells. Background on the study: Reverse transcription used primers in the TCR alpha and beta constant regions. Under optimum conditions, T4 ligation efficiency was estimated at more than 8%.

In its sample, this clonotype was seen a few times. The cDNA 3' end received a ligated oligonucleotide with a UMI. First-round PCR used three to five cycles and beta primers RC1.1 and RC1.2 covering TRBC1 and TRBC2. TCRdb analysed the UMI-ligation and nested PCR reads with MiXCR anew, one entry per CDR3 protein. The repertoire has about 50,000 distinct CDR3 sequences, under 14% of them found once; the top ten carry over 9.5%. V lost 4 bases to trimming and J lost 9 bases; unmatched junction nucleotides: 6. Germline-derived CDR1 and CDR2 are DFQATT and SNEGSKA (reference sequence). The CDR3 extends over 14 amino acids. KT2, a clone with a known TCR, was spiked into unfractionated PBMC.

V gene TRBV20-1 combines with J gene TRBJ1-6; 10 bases align to TRBD1. The clonotype originates from a human donor. Sequences were obtained from PBMCs spiked with cells of the T cell clone KT2. The CDR3 sequence is CSANPGTGVSPLHF. The CDR3 DNA reads as TGCAGTGCTAATCCCGGGACAGGGGTTTCACCCCTCCACTTT.